Below, 9 T cell receptor beta chains from the same sample are listed, as sequenced in a study of vaccination and CD4 T cells after COVID-19. Oncomine TCR Beta short-read sequencing was applied to DNA from cultured CD4+ T cells. A single record per CDR3 protein comes from TCRdb applying MiXCR to the PCR reads. The data show some 15,000 distinct CDR3 sequences, approximately 45% seen once. The treatment was: roughly 10-day PBMC culture with coronavirus spike peptide pools or control peptides (ViraFEST assay). For these TCRs, the target antigens are not known. Sequencing was carried out using cultured CD4+ T cells from blood. The receptors were sampled from a human donor with COVID-19.

The chain joins TRBV12-3 or TRBV12-4 to TRBJ2-4; D perhaps matches TRBD2 (7 bases). The V end was cut by 3 bases, the J end by 15 bases, with 18 bases between. This CDR3 is 13 amino acids long. The CDR3, as DNA: TGTGCCAGCAGTTTCAATCGGGGTCGGGGGGCGTACTTC. Translating gives CASSFNRGRGAYF.

This clonotype was counted between two and nine times. The CDR3: CSATDRKAKNIQYF. CDR3 DNA sequence: TGCAGTGCTACAGACCGCAAAGCCAAAAACATTCAGTACTTC. V and J are TRBV20-1 and TRBJ2-4; unclear D gene. V was shortened by 4 bases and J by 0 bases, with 10 bases between the two germline ends. In germline, CDR1 is DFQATT, CDR2 SNEGSKA (reference sequence). CDR3 size: 14 residues.

The V gene is TRBV12-3 or TRBV12-4, the J gene TRBJ2-7, with a tentative D call TRBD2 (5 bases). This CDR3 is built from 16 residues. V gave up 5 bases and J gave up 3 bases, with 20 bases separating them. CDR3 nucleotides: TGTGCCAGCAGTCATACTACTAGGATCCTCGGCTACGAGCAGTACTTC. Encoded protein: CASSHTTRILGYEQYF.

The chain couples TRBV6-1 to TRBJ1-1; the match to TRBD1 covers 8 bases. J lost 1 base, V lost 8 bases, and 9 bases had no gene match. The CDR3 loop spans 15 amino acids. Germline V gene data show CDR1 as MNHNS and CDR2 as SASEGT. CDR3 bases: TGTGCCAGCGGTACAGGGGGTAGGGGGAACACTGAAGCTTTCTTT. Translating it yields CASGTGGRGNTEAFF.

The chain has TRBV6-2 or TRBV6-3 and TRBJ2-3, with unresolved D. The V end lost 0 bases, the J end lost 5 bases, and 6 bases lay between the germline ends. The CDR3 sequence is 13 residues long. Germline lookup yields CDR1 MNHEY and CDR2 SVGEGT. DNA of the CDR3: TGTGCCAGCAGTTACTCGGGGATAGATACGCAGTATTTT. Protein sequence: CASSYSGIDTQYF.

The chain links TRBV30 to TRBJ2-3; D unclear. Deletions cut 0 bases from V and 0 bases from J, with 4 bases between. The CDR3 loop spans 13 amino acids. Germline CDR1 reads GTSNPN; CDR2 reads SVGIG (reference sequence). CDR3 bases: TGTGCCTGGAGTGTACTGAGCACAGATACGCAGTATTTT. Amino acids: CAWSVLSTDTQYF.

There are a few counts of this clonotype. V gene TRBV11-2 combines with J gene TRBJ2-1; D is uncertain. The length of the CDR3 is 14 residues. V was trimmed by 1 base and J by 4 bases, leaving 8 bases between them. The germline V gene encodes CDR1 SGHAT and CDR2 FQNNGV. The CDR3 here is CASSLATGYNEQFF. In DNA form, the CDR3 reads TGTGCCAGCAGCTTAGCGACCGGGTACAATGAGCAGTTCTTC.

The rearrangement joins TRBV5-1 to TRBJ2-1, with 10 bases identical to TRBD2. Unmatched junction bases numbered 8, after V lost 0 bases and J lost 8 bases. The CDR3 covers 16 residues. The V gene's germline CDR1 is SGHRS and CDR2 YFSETQ. CDR3 nucleotides: TGCGCCAGCAGCTTGGACAGCGGGGGGGTGATCTATGAGCAGTTCTTC. Its translation: CASSLDSGGVIYEQFF.

In its sample, this clonotype was seen a few times. The chain couples TRBV12-3 or TRBV12-4 to TRBJ2-5; the D gene is possibly TRBD1 (6 bases). The CDR3 is 14 residues long. V lost 2 bases to trimming and J lost 3 bases, with 10 bases between them. The CDR3 DNA sequence: TGTGCCAGCAGTTTATGGGGGCAGGAAGAGACCCAGTACTTC. Protein: CASSLWGQEETQYF.